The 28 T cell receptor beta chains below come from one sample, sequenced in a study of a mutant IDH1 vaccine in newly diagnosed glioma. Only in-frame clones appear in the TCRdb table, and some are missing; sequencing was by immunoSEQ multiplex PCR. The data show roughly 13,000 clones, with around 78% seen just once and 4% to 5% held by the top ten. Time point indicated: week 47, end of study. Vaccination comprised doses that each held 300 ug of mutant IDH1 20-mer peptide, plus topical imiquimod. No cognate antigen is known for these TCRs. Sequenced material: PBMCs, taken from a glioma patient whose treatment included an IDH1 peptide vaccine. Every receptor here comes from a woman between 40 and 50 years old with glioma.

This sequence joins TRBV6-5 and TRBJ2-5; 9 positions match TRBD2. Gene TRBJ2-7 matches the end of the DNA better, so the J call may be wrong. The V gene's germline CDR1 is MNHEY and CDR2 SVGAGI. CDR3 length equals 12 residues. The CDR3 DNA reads TGTGCCAGCCTATCAGCGGGAGGCGAGCAGTACTTC. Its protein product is CASLSAGGEQYF.

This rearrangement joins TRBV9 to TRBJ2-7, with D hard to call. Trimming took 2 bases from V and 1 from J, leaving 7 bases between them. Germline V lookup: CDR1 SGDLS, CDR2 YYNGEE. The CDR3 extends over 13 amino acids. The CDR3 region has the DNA TGTGCCAGCAGCGTCGGAACATCCTACGAGCAGTACTTC. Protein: CASSVGTSYEQYF.

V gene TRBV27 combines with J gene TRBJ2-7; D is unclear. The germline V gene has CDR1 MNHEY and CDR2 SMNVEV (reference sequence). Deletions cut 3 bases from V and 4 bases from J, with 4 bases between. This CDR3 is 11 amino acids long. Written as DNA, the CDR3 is TGTGCCAGCAGTTTTGGTTACGAGCAGTACTTC. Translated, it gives CASSFGYEQYF.

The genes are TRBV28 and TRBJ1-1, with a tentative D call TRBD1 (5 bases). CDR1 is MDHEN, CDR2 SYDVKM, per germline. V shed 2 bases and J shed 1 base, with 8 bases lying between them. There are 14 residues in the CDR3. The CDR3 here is CASSLQGANTEAFF. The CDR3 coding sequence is TGTGCCAGCAGTTTACAAGGGGCGAACACTGAAGCTTTCTTT.

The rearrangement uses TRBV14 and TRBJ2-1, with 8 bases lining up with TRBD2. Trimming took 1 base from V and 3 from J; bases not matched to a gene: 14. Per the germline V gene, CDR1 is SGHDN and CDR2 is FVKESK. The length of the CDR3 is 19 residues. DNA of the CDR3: TGTGCCAGCAGCCAAGGCTGGACTAAAAGCGGGAGTAGCTACAATGAGCAGTTCTTC. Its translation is CASSQGWTKSGSSYNEQFF.

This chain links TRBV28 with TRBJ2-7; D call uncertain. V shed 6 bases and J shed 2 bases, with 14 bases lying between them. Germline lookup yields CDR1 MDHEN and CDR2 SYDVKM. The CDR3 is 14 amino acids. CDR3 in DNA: TGTGCCAGCAGCCCCGTAGGTCGGGCCTACGAGCAGTACTTC. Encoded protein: CASSPVGRAYEQYF. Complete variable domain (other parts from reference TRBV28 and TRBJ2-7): DVKVTQSSRYLVKRTGEKVFLECVQDMDHENMFWYRQDPGLGLRLIYFSYDVKMKEKGDIPEGYSVSREKKERFSLILESASTNQTSMYLCASSPVGRAYEQYFGPGTRLTVT.

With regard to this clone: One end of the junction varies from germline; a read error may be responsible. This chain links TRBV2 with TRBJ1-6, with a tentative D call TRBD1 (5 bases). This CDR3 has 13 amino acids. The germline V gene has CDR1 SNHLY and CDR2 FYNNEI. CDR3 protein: CASSEARDGRDLF. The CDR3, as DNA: TGTGCCAGCAGTGAAGCGCGGGACGGCCGCGACCTCTTT.

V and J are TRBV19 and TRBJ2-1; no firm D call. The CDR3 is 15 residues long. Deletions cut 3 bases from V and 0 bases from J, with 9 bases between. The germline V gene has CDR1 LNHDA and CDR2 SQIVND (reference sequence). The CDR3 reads CASSIGVPSYNEQFF. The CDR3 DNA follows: TGTGCCAGTAGTATTGGGGTGCCCTCCTACAATGAGCAGTTCTTC.

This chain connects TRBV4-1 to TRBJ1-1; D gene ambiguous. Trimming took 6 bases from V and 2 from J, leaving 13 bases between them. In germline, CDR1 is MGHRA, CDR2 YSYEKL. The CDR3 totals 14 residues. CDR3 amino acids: CASRVTLGNTEAFF. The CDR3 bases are TGCGCCAGCAGAGTGACTCTAGGCAACACTGAAGCTTTCTTT.

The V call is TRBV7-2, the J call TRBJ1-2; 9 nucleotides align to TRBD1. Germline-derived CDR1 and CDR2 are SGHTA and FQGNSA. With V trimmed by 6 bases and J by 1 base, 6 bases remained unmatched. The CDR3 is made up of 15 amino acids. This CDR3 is CASSLWTGDNYGYTF. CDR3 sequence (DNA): TGTGCCAGCAGTCTTTGGACAGGGGATAACTATGGCTACACCTTC.

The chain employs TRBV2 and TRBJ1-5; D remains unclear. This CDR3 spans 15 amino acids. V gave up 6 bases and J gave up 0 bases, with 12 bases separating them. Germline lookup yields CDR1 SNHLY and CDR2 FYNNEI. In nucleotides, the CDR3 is TGTGCCAGCAGGGCTAGACTATATAGCAATCAGCCCCAGCATTTT. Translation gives CASRARLYSNQPQHF.

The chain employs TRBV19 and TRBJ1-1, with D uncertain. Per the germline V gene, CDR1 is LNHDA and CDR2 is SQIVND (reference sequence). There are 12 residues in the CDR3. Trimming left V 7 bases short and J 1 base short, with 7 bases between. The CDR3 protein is CASNGGNTEAFF. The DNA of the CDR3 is TGTGCCAGTAATGGAGGGAACACTGAAGCTTTCTTT.

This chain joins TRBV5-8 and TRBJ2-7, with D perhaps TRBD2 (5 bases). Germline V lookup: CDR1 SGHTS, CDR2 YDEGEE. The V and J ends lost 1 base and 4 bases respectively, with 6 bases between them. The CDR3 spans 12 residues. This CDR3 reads CASSLRRYEQYF. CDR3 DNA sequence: TGTGCCAGCAGCTTGAGGAGGTACGAGCAGTACTTC.

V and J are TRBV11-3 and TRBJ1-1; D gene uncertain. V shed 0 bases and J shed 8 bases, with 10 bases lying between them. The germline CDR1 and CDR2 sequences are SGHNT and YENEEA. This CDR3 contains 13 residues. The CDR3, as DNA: TGTGCCAGCAGCTTAGAACTCGCCAGAGAAGCTTTCTTT. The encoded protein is CASSLELAREAFF.

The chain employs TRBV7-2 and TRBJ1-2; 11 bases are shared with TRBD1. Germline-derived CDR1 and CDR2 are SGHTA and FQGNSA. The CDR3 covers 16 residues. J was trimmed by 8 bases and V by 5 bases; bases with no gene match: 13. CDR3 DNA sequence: TGTGCCAGCAGCCCCGCCGCGGGACAGGGGGAAGGGGGCTACACCTTC. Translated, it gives CASSPAAGQGEGGYTF.

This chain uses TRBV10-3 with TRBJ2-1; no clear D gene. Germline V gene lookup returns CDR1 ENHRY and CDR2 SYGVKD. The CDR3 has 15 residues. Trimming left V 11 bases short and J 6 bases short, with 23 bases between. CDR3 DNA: TGTGCCGCCAGCCCGGGCGCAAACTCAGGCAATGAGCAGTTCTTC. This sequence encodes CAASPGANSGNEQFF.

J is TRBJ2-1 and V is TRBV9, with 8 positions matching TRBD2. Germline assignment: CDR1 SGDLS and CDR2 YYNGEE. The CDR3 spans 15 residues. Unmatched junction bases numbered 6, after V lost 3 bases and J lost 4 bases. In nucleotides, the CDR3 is TGTGCCAGCAGCGCCAGCGGGAGTCAGTACAATGAGCAGTTCTTC. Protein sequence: CASSASGSQYNEQFF.

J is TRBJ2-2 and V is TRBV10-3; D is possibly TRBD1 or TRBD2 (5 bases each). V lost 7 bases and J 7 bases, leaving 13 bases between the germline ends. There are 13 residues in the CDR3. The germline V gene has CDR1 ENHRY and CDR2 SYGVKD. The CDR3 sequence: CAITGDLGGELFF. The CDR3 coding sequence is TGTGCCATCACTGGGGACCTCGGCGGGGAGCTGTTTTTT.

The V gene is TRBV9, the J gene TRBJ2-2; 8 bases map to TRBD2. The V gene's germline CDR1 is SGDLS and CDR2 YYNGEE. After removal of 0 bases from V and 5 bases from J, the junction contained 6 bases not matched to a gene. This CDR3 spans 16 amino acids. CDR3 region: CASSVVDGGATGELFF. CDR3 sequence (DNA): TGTGCCAGCAGCGTAGTTGACGGGGGGGCAACCGGGGAGCTGTTTTTT.

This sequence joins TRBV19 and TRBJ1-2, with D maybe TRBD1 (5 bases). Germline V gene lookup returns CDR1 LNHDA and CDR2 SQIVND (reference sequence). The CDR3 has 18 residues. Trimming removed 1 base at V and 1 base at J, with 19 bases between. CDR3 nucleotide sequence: TGTGCCAGTAGTATAGGCGGGTACCTGACAGAACTTAACTATGGCTACACCTTC. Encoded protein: CASSIGGYLTELNYGYTF.

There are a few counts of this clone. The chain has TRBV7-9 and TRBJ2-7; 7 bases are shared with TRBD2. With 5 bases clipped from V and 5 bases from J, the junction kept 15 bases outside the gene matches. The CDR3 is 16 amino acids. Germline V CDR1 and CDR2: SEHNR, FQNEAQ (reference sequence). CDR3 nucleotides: TGTGCCAGCAGCCCAACGCAAGGCAGGGCGGGGGACGAGCAGTACTTC. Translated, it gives CASSPTQGRAGDEQYF.

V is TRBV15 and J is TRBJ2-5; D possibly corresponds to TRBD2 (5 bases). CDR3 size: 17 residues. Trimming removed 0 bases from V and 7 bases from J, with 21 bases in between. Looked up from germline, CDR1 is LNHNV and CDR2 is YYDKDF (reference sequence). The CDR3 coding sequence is TGTGCCACCAGCAGAGATTGGAGAGGGCGGACTCCCCGGACCCAGTACTTC. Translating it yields CATSRDWRGRTPRTQYF.

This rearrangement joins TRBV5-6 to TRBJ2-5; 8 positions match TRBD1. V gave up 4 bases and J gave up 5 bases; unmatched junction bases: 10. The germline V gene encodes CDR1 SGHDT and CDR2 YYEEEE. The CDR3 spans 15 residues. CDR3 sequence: CASSRLQGVRETQYF. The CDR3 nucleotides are TGTGCCAGCAGCAGACTACAGGGGGTCAGGGAGACCCAGTACTTC.

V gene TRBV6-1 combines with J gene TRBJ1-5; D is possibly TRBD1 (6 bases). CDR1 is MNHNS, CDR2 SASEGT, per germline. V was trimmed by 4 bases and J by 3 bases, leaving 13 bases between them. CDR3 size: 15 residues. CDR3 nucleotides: TGTGCCAGCAGTGGCGGGGGGCTAGACAATCAGCCCCAGCATTTT. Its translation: CASSGGGLDNQPQHF.

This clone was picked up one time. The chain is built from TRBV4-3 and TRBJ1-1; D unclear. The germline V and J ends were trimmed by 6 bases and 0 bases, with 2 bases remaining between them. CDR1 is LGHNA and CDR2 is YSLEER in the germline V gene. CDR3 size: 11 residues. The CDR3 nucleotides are TGCGCCAGCAGGATGAACACTGAAGCTTTCTTT. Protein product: CASRMNTEAFF.

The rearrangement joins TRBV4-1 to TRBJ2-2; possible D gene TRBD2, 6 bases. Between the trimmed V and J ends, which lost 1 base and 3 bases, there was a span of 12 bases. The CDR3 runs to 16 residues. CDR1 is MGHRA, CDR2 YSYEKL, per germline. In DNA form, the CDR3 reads TGCGCCAGCAGCCAAGGAAGGGGCGGGGACACCGGGGAGCTGTTTTTT. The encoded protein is CASSQGRGGDTGELFF.

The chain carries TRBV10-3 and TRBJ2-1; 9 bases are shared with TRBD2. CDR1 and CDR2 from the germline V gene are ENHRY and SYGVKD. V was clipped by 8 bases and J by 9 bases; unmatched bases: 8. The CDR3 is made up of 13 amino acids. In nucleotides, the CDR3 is TGTGCCATCCGGGGCGGGAGGGCCGGTGAGCAGTTCTTC. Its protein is CAIRGGRAGEQFF.

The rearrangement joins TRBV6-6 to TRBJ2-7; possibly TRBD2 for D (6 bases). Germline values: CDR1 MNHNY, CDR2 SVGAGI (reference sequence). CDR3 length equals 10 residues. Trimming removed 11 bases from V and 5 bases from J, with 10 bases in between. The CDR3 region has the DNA TGTGCCGGTGGGGGGAACGAGCAGTACTTC. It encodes CAGGGNEQYF.